Below, 31 T cell receptor beta chains from the same sample are listed, as sequenced in a study of shared clonotypes between healthy human individuals. The repertoire was sequenced with immunoSEQ multiplex PCR; TCRdb's copy has only in-frame clones and lacks some. This sample has roughly 2.5 million clones, with around nine tenths found just once. Specimen: naive CD4+ T cells sorted from blood. The sample's subset: CD45RA+ positively selected. These receptors came from a man aged 18 to 29 in good health.

A word on this clone: Other DNA sequences of this sample code for an identical CDR3. The rearrangement links TRBV5-1 to TRBJ2-6; D unresolved. V was shortened by 0 bases and J by 0 bases, with 4 bases between the two germline ends. This CDR3 comprises 15 residues. Germline loops: CDR1 SGHRS, CDR2 YFSETQ. For the CDR3, the DNA is TGCGCCAGCAGCTTGGAAACCTCTGGGGCCAACGTCCTGACTTTC. Encoded protein: CASSLETSGANVLTF.

J is TRBJ1-4 and V is TRBV10-3, with 8 bases matching TRBD1. This CDR3 has 14 amino acids. After removal of 5 bases from V and 1 base from J, the junction contained 0 bases not matched to a gene. Germline-derived CDR1 and CDR2 are ENHRY and SYGVKD. The CDR3 DNA is TGTGCCATCAGTACAGGGGGAACTAATGAAAAACTGTTTTTT. Protein product: CAISTGGTNEKLFF.

The CDR3 spells CASSLSDPILGRPETQYF. As DNA, the CDR3 is TGTGCCAGCAGCTTGTCGGACCCGATACTAGGACGGCCAGAGACCCAGTACTTC. The V gene is TRBV11-2, the J gene TRBJ2-5, with D tentatively TRBD2 (5 bases). Germline V gene sequence: CDR1 SGHAT, CDR2 FQNNGV. V lost 3 bases, J lost 4 bases, and 24 bases lay in between. This CDR3 comprises 18 residues. Combining the CDR3 with reference TRBV11-2 and TRBJ2-5 gives the whole variable domain EAGVAQSPRYKIIEKRQSVAFWCNPISGHATLYWYQQILGQGPKLLIQFQNNGVVDDSQLPKDRFSAERLKGVDSTLKIQPAKLEDSAVYLCASSLSDPILGRPETQYFGPGTRLLVL.

The J gene is TRBJ2-3, the V gene TRBV2, with 9 bases identical to TRBD2. This CDR3 contains 15 residues. The V segment lost 4 bases and the J segment 5 bases; nucleotides outside the gene matches: 7. Looked up from germline, CDR1 is SNHLY and CDR2 is FYNNEI. The CDR3 protein is CASSGRLAGKDTQYF. CDR3 DNA: TGTGCCAGCAGTGGGAGGCTAGCGGGGAAAGATACGCAGTATTTT.

The chain recombines TRBV11-2 with TRBJ1-5; 7 bases fit TRBD1. This CDR3 is built from 16 residues. V gave up 4 bases and J gave up 5 bases; unmatched junction bases: 11. Germline lookup yields CDR1 SGHAT and CDR2 FQNNGV. The CDR3 bases are TGTGCCAGCAGCTCTTTGACAGGGCCGGAGGATCAGCCCCAGCATTTT. Translated: CASSSLTGPEDQPQHF.

V is TRBV6-4 and J is TRBJ1-2; D remains unclear. Trimming pared 3 bases from V and 4 bases from J, leaving 9 bases between. The CDR3 consists of 13 residues. Per the germline V gene, CDR1 is MRHNA and CDR2 is SNTAGT. CDR3 bases: TGTGCCAGCAGTGAAGGGTTCGGCTATGGCTACACCTTC. It translates to CASSEGFGYGYTF.

The chain is built from TRBV7-9 and TRBJ1-2; weak D call: TRBD1 (6 bases). This CDR3 is 14 amino acids long. The V and J ends lost 0 bases and 7 bases respectively, with 12 bases between them. Germline V gene lookup returns CDR1 SEHNR and CDR2 FQNEAQ (reference sequence). CDR3 protein: CASSLAGALGGYTF. The CDR3 DNA reads as TGTGCCAGCAGCTTAGCGGGGGCTCTTGGTGGCTACACCTTC.

This clone showed up just once. The V and J genes are TRBV28 and TRBJ2-7; 8 positions agree with TRBD2. Germline V gene sequence: CDR1 MDHEN, CDR2 SYDVKM. J was trimmed by 0 bases and V by 7 bases; bases with no gene match: 5. CDR3 size: 14 residues. CDR3 DNA sequence: TGTGCCAGCAAAACTAGCGGAAGCTCCTACGAGCAGTACTTC. As protein: CASKTSGSSYEQYF.

The table lists this clone with a count of one. The CDR3 sequence: CASRNGIAGDQEQFF. CDR3 in DNA: TGTGCCAGTAGAAACGGGATAGCGGGAGATCAGGAGCAGTTCTTC. The rearrangement links TRBV19 to TRBJ2-1; 9 bases match TRBD2. Germline V gene lookup returns CDR1 LNHDA and CDR2 SQIVND (reference sequence). The CDR3 consists of 15 residues. V was clipped by 6 bases and J by 10 bases; unmatched bases: 13.

The chain carries TRBV7-9 and TRBJ2-7; 8 bases are a match to TRBD2. CDR3 size: 16 residues. Per germline, CDR1 SEHNR and CDR2 FQNEAQ (reference sequence). V shed 5 bases and J 4 bases; nucleotides not matched to a gene: 13. CDR3 sequence reads: CASSQGRGGTGYEQYF. CDR3 nucleotides: TGTGCCAGCAGCCAAGGCCGCGGGGGGACCGGTTACGAGCAGTACTTC.

CDR3 sequence (DNA): TGTGCCAGCAGAGAGCGGGGGGCTTACAATGAGCAGTTCTTC. Translated, it gives CASRERGAYNEQFF. The V call is TRBV2, the J call TRBJ2-1; 9 bases map to TRBD2. Germline loops: CDR1 SNHLY, CDR2 FYNNEI. CDR3 length equals 14 residues. Trimming cost V 6 bases and J 4 bases; bases outside gene matches: 4.

CDR3 coding DNA: TGTGCCAGCAGCCAAGCGGGAAAGCAAGAGACCCAGTACTTC. This codes for CASSQAGKQETQYF. The V gene is TRBV28, the J gene TRBJ2-5, with TRBD2 matching over 7 bases. The CDR3 has 14 residues. Germline assignment: CDR1 MDHEN and CDR2 SYDVKM. V lost 6 bases to trimming and J lost 2 bases; unmatched junction nucleotides: 6.

The chain is built from TRBV10-3 and TRBJ2-7; 10 positions match TRBD1. This CDR3 contains 15 residues. The V and J ends lost 4 bases and 3 bases, in that order; junction bases with no gene match: 6. Germline V CDR1 and CDR2: ENHRY, SYGVKD. This CDR3 is CAISGPGTGDYEQYF. CDR3 nucleotide sequence: TGTGCCATCAGTGGTCCCGGGACAGGGGACTACGAGCAGTACTTC.

Details on this clone: Within the sample, other DNA sequences also encode this same CDR3. J is TRBJ1-2 and V is TRBV18, with TRBD1 identical over 8 bases. Germline V lookup: CDR1 KGHSH, CDR2 LQKENI. The CDR3 runs 13 residues. V was pared by 4 bases and J by 4 bases, with 2 bases of the junction left unmatched. The CDR3 DNA is TGTGCCAGCTCACACGGACAGGGCTATGGCTACACCTTC. It encodes CASSHGQGYGYTF.

The rearrangement joins TRBV10-2 to TRBJ2-5, with 8 positions matching TRBD1. With the DNA end fitting TRBJ2-7 better, the J assignment may be wrong. The length of the CDR3 is 13 residues. CDR1 is WSHSY, CDR2 SAAADI, per germline. CDR3 DNA: TGCGCCAGCAGTGGGACAGGGCGCTACGAGCAGTACTTC. Its translation is CASSGTGRYEQYF.

The J gene is TRBJ1-3, the V gene TRBV7-2; TRBD1 is a possible D gene (5 bases). V lost 4 bases and J 4 bases, leaving 8 bases between the germline ends. The germline CDR1 and CDR2 sequences are SGHTA and FQGNSA. The CDR3 is made up of 13 amino acids. The CDR3 sequence: CASSSGRGNTIYF. In DNA, the CDR3 is TGTGCCAGCAGCTCGGGACGGGGAAACACCATATATTTT.

This sequence joins TRBV6-5 and TRBJ2-2; D perhaps matches TRBD1 (5 bases). V lost 2 bases and J 7 bases, leaving 17 bases between the germline ends. The CDR3 totals 16 residues. Per germline, CDR1 MNHEY and CDR2 SVGAGI. The CDR3 sequence: CASSYGANLDSGELFF. CDR3 coding DNA: TGTGCCAGCAGTTACGGGGCAAACCTCGACAGCGGGGAGCTGTTTTTT.

The V and J genes are TRBV5-1 and TRBJ2-5; 7 nucleotides agree with TRBD2. Germline V gene lookup returns CDR1 SGHRS and CDR2 YFSETQ. The CDR3 runs to 15 residues. Trimming took 4 bases from V and 5 from J; bases not matched to a gene: 11. This CDR3 reads CASSASPGREETQYF. The CDR3 DNA is TGCGCCAGCAGCGCAAGCCCCGGGCGGGAGGAGACCCAGTACTTC.

The J gene is TRBJ2-7, the V gene TRBV6-5, with no clear D. The CDR3 sequence is 15 residues long. Germline values: CDR1 MNHEY, CDR2 SVGAGI. Between the trimmed V and J ends, which lost 2 bases and 2 bases, there was a span of 13 bases. This CDR3 is CASSYGNSQTYEQYF. CDR3 in DNA: TGTGCCAGCAGTTACGGGAACAGCCAGACCTACGAGCAGTACTTC.

The chain joins TRBV7-2 to TRBJ1-5; D unresolved. Trimming pared 0 bases from V and 9 bases from J, leaving 6 bases between. The CDR3 contains 12 residues. CDR1 and CDR2 (germline): SGHTA, FQGNSA. The DNA of the CDR3 is TGTGCCAGCAGCTTAGCTCCGTGGCCCCAGCATTTT. It translates to CASSLAPWPQHF.

The chain is built from TRBV2 and TRBJ2-1, with a weak D call TRBD1 (6 bases). The CDR3 contains 13 residues. Germline V gene data show CDR1 as SNHLY and CDR2 as FYNNEI. V lost 5 bases, J lost 5 bases, and 10 bases lay in between. The CDR3 region is CASSWQGNNEQFF. The CDR3 nucleotides are TGTGCCAGCAGTTGGCAGGGGAACAATGAGCAGTTCTTC.

This clone appeared a single time. This is likely a read error, given that the CDR3 carries no conserved phenylalanine or tryptophan at its end. The limits of the CDR3 on the DNA are not certain, so only TCRdb's listed CDR3 is given. This chain joins TRBV19 and TRBJ1-2. The length of the CDR3 is 13 amino acids, counting both ends. Germline loops: CDR1 LNHDA, CDR2 SQIVND (reference sequence). This CDR3 is CASSNGLTGLAEA.

This clone has a single count. The chain links TRBV11-2 to TRBJ1-2; the D gene is possibly TRBD1 (5 bases). The CDR3 contains 13 residues. V shed 2 bases and J shed 7 bases, with 11 bases lying between them. CDR1 is SGHAT, CDR2 FQNNGV, per germline. The CDR3 region is CASSLTGGLGYTF. The CDR3 DNA sequence: TGTGCCAGCAGCTTAACAGGCGGGCTTGGCTACACCTTC. Together with reference TRBV11-2 and TRBJ1-2, the CDR3 gives the full variable domain: EAGVAQSPRYKIIEKRQSVAFWCNPISGHATLYWYQQILGQGPKLLIQFQNNGVVDDSQLPKDRFSAERLKGVDSTLKIQPAKLEDSAVYLCASSLTGGLGYTFGSGTRLTVV.

The CDR3 DNA follows: TGTGCCAGCATTACCGGGACAGGGAACACTGAAGCTTTCTTT. It is translated as CASITGTGNTEAFF. This sequence joins TRBV6-5 and TRBJ1-1, with 8 bases matching TRBD1. From germline, CDR1 is MNHEY and CDR2 SVGAGI. This CDR3 spans 14 amino acids. Trimming cost V 7 bases and J 1 base; bases outside gene matches: 5.

V and J are TRBV28 and TRBJ1-5; possible D gene TRBD1, 5 bases. This CDR3 is built from 17 residues. Trimming stripped 6 bases from V and 1 base from J, with 19 bases between. Per germline, CDR1 MDHEN and CDR2 SYDVKM. CDR3 sequence reads: CASSSAVAWGSNQPQHF. CDR3 nucleotides: TGTGCCAGCAGCTCGGCCGTGGCCTGGGGGAGCAATCAGCCCCAGCATTTT.

The chain carries TRBV7-2 and TRBJ2-1, with 9 bases matching TRBD2. This CDR3 spans 17 amino acids. V dropped 5 bases and J dropped 4; count of bases not matched to a gene: 12. Germline V CDR1 and CDR2: SGHTA, FQGNSA. Here the CDR3 DNA reads TGTGCCAGCAGCCCCGAGGGTCGTCTAGCGGGGTACAATGAGCAGTTCTTC. The encoded protein is CASSPEGRLAGYNEQFF.

This chain joins TRBV5-1 and TRBJ1-1; D may be TRBD1 (6 bases). V lost 7 bases and J 5 bases, leaving 18 bases between the germline ends. There are 14 residues in the CDR3. Germline V lookup: CDR1 SGHRS, CDR2 YFSETQ. The CDR3 region is CASGLLQGGTEAFF. The CDR3 bases are TGCGCCAGCGGACTTTTACAGGGAGGAACTGAAGCTTTCTTT.

In regard to this clone: The sample has other DNA sequences that encode this CDR3 too. This chain's CDR3 is CASSNRGTEAFF. The CDR3 DNA reads as TGTGCCAGCAGTAACAGGGGCACTGAAGCTTTCTTT. V is TRBV6-5 and J is TRBJ1-1; 7 nucleotides agree with TRBD1. The CDR3 has 12 amino acids. V lost 5 bases to trimming and J lost 4 bases; unmatched junction nucleotides: 1. CDR1 MNHEY and CDR2 SVGAGI come from the germline V gene.

The rearrangement joins TRBV5-3 to TRBJ2-7, with D perhaps TRBD1 (5 bases). TRBV5-3 is an ORF for which the function is uncertain. The germline V and J ends were trimmed by 4 bases and 5 bases, with 16 bases remaining between them. This CDR3 spans 14 amino acids. Here the CDR3 DNA reads TGTGCCAGAAGCCCCCAGGGATCCACTAACGAGCAGTACTTC. Translated, it gives CARSPQGSTNEQYF.

CDR3 nucleotide sequence: TGTGCCAGCAGCAGAGGTAGCGGGGGCCCGCAGTACTTC. Translated: CASSRGSGGPQYF. V is TRBV21-1 and J is TRBJ2-5; the tabulated D call, TRBD2, remains unverified against the DNA. TRBV21-1 is deemed a pseudogene. This CDR3 region has 13 residues.

The V call is TRBV18, the J call TRBJ1-6; D gene uncertain. This CDR3 has 14 residues. Trimming cost V 4 bases and J 7 bases, with 11 bases left between them. Per germline, CDR1 KGHSH and CDR2 LQKENI. The CDR3 is CASSLSGKNSPLHF. CDR3 in DNA: TGTGCCAGCTCACTATCGGGGAAGAATTCACCCCTCCACTTT.